Included here is one T cell receptor (beta chain) sequence, with context. Its antigen is unidentified. V shed 2 bases, J shed 4 bases, and the junction held 10 bases outside the gene matches. Germline V gene lookup returns CDR1 SGHTA and CDR2 FQGNSA. The CDR3 spans 16 residues. This sample is part of a study of cytomegalovirus exposure and HLA in healthy donors. Overall study results and limits: The listing of some 170 TCR beta chains classed them as cytomegalovirus-associated.

Here immunoSEQ multiplex PCR was the method, and the copy in TCRdb shows in-frame clones only, minus some. This sample has roughly 120,000 clones, with around nine tenths found just once. The rearrangement uses TRBV7-2 and TRBJ2-5; 7 positions match TRBD2. The sequenced material came from PBMCs. This clonotype was sampled from a woman between 18 and 29 years old in good health and CMV-seronegative. CDR3 sequence reads: CASSLREGGPSETQYF. The CDR3 bases are TGTGCCAGCAGCTTAAGGGAGGGCGGTCCCTCAGAGACCCAGTACTTC.